The clone carrying this T cell receptor (beta chain) was seen ten or more times. V lost 5 bases and J lost 3, with 13 bases in between. Germline CDR1 is MNHNS and CDR2 is SASEGT. The CDR3 consists of 14 residues. Amplified TCR beta CDR3 regions derived from RNA transcripts. Primed by the HTBI set, a first-round RT-PCR was run on the TCR CDR3. TCRdb re-analysed the multiplex PCR reads in MiXCR, keeping a single row per CDR3 protein. The repertoire holds 300,000 to 500,000 distinct CDR3 sequences, with more than 13% as singletons. These data belong to a study of T cells in Graves' hyperthyroidism and ophthalmopathy.

The V and J genes are TRBV6-1 and TRBJ2-5, with D perhaps matching TRBD1 (6 bases). This TCR was recovered from a man in his forties or fifties with Graves' ophthalmopathy. The material sequenced was blood. CDR3: CASSWDIKEETQYF. The CDR3 coding sequence is TGTGCCAGCAGTTGGGACATAAAGGAAGAGACCCAGTACTTC.